One and the same sample provided the 6 T cell receptor beta chains below, sequenced in a study of T cell clones after liver transplantation. Using immunoSEQ multiplex PCR, the repertoire was profiled, and TCRdb retains in-frame clones only, with some absent. The sample has 77,000 or so clones, over 70% seen once. Sequences were derived from CD4+ T cells from blood, sampled 12 months after liver transplant. All receptors come from a human patient who received a liver transplant. Some T cells here may be from the graft donor.

This clone was counted only a few times. This rearrangement joins TRBV11-2 to TRBJ1-5; D is undetermined. CDR3 length: 15 amino acids. CDR1 SGHAT and CDR2 FQNNGV come from the germline V gene. V was clipped by 3 bases and J by 0 bases, with 9 bases between them. In DNA, the CDR3 is TGTGCCAGCAGCTTTACTCAAAGTAGCAATCAGCCCCAGCATTTT. This encodes CASSFTQSSNQPQHF.

This chain links TRBV7-9 with TRBJ2-3; weak D call: TRBD1 (5 bases). CDR1 is SEHNR, CDR2 FQNEAQ, per germline (reference sequence). The V end lost 8 bases, the J end lost 4 bases, and 13 bases lay between the germline ends. This CDR3 comprises 13 residues. The CDR3 sequence is CASEKGVSDTQYF. As DNA, the CDR3 is TGTGCCAGCGAAAAAGGGGTGTCAGATACGCAGTATTTT.

This clone has just a few counts. CDR3 in amino acids: CASSQSPPRPGLTEAFF. The CDR3 DNA reads TGCGCCAGCAGTCAATCGCCGCCTCGGCCCGGGTTAACTGAAGCTTTCTTT. This rearrangement joins TRBV23-1 to TRBJ1-1; D is uncertain. TRBV23-1 is reported as an ORF; its role is uncertain. The CDR3 has 17 amino acids. V shed 0 bases and J shed 5 bases, with 19 bases lying between them.

The V and J genes are TRBV11-2 and TRBJ2-7; maybe TRBD2 (6 bases). Germline values: CDR1 SGHAT, CDR2 FQNNGV. The CDR3 sequence is 16 residues long. V was clipped by 6 bases and J by 0 bases, with 18 bases between them. The CDR3, as DNA: TGTGCCAGCAGTTTACGAGGGACTGTAAGCTCCTACGAGCAGTACTTC. Protein: CASSLRGTVSSYEQYF.

CDR3 residues: CASSSVDRNTEAFF. For the CDR3, the DNA is TGTGCCAGCAGCTCCGTAGACAGGAACACTGAAGCTTTCTTT. V gene TRBV5-6 combines with J gene TRBJ1-1; D may be TRBD1 (5 bases). CDR1 is SGHDT and CDR2 is YYEEEE in the germline V gene. The CDR3 is 14 amino acids. V gave up 3 bases and J gave up 1 base, with 10 bases separating them. Full variable domain (remainder filled in from reference TRBV5-6 and TRBJ1-1): DAGVTQSPTHLIKTRGQQVTLRCSPKSGHDTVSWYQQALGQGPQFIFQYYEEEERQRGNFPDRFSGHQFPNYSSELNVNALLLGDSALYLCASSSVDRNTEAFFGQGTRLTVV.

This sequence joins TRBV19 and TRBJ2-7; 7 nucleotides match TRBD1. This CDR3 is built from 15 residues. V gave up 5 bases and J gave up 4 bases; unmatched junction bases: 11. Germline V gives CDR1 LNHDA, CDR2 SQIVND (reference sequence). CDR3 bases: TGTGCCAGTAGTCCACGGGTAGGGGGCTTATACGAGCAGTACTTC. Its protein is CASSPRVGGLYEQYF.